A single sample gave rise to the 16 T cell receptor beta chains below, sequenced in a study of blood T cell repertoires in COVID-19. Generated by immunoSEQ multiplex PCR, the TCRdb table keeps only in-frame clones and is missing some. The data contain about 97,000 clones, 90% of them seen just once; the ten biggest clones take up 1.7%. The specimen was peripheral blood. The receptor source for this set is a man in his sixties with acute or convalescent COVID-19.

V gene TRBV5-1 combines with J gene TRBJ1-3, with TRBD1 matching over 8 bases. This CDR3 comprises 15 residues. The germline gives CDR1 SGHRS, CDR2 YFSETQ. The V segment lost 4 bases and the J segment 0 bases; nucleotides outside the gene matches: 3. This CDR3 reads CASSITGGSGNTIYF. The CDR3 DNA reads TGCGCCAGCAGCATAACAGGGGGCTCTGGAAACACCATATATTTT.

This clone has a single count. The chain has TRBV12-3 or TRBV12-4 and TRBJ1-5, with D unresolved. The CDR3 is made up of 13 amino acids. V was cut by 6 bases and J by 4 bases, with 10 bases left in between. The CDR3 region has the DNA TGTGCCAGCAGGTCAGATTTTAATCAGCCCCAGCATTTT. This codes for CASRSDFNQPQHF.

CDR3 in amino acids: CASSPRTGTNNEQFF. For the CDR3, the DNA is TGTGCCAGCAGTCCCCGGACAGGTACGAACAATGAGCAGTTCTTC. V usage is TRBV6-4 and J usage is TRBJ2-1, with TRBD1 matching over 7 bases. Germline CDR1 MRHNA, CDR2 SNTAGT. J gave up 5 bases and V 5 bases, and 9 bases lay outside the gene matches. The CDR3 contains 15 residues.

CDR3 residues: CASSERGQLPNTEAFF. The CDR3 region has the DNA TGTGCCAGCAGTGAGCGGGGGCAACTACCGAACACTGAAGCTTTCTTT. The chain is built from TRBV6-1 and TRBJ1-1; the D gene is possibly TRBD1 (6 bases). The CDR3 runs to 16 residues. The germline V gene has CDR1 MNHNS and CDR2 SASEGT. The V and J ends lost 3 bases and 1 base respectively, with 15 bases between them.

This clone was seen just once. This chain connects TRBV12-3 or TRBV12-4 to TRBJ1-1; the D is unclear. This CDR3 comprises 13 residues. Trimming took 5 bases from V and 0 from J, leaving 7 bases between them. CDR3 residues: CASSTSVNTEAFF. Here the CDR3 DNA reads TGTGCCAGCAGTACATCCGTGAACACTGAAGCTTTCTTT.

The V call is TRBV4-2, the J call TRBJ1-5; D is uncertain. The germline V gene has CDR1 LGHNA and CDR2 YNFKEQ. The CDR3 runs to 13 residues. Trimming stripped 5 bases from V and 4 bases from J, with 9 bases between. CDR3 protein: CASSGQNNQPQHF. CDR3 sequence (DNA): TGTGCCAGCAGCGGGCAGAATAATCAGCCCCAGCATTTT.

This clone is a singleton in its sample. DNA for the CDR3: TGCGCCAGCAGCTTGGGGACAGGGACGGGGAACACTGAAGCTTTCTTT. As protein: CASSLGTGTGNTEAFF. The V gene is TRBV5-1, the J gene TRBJ1-1, with 8 bases lining up with TRBD1. V shed 0 bases, J shed 1 base, and the junction held 5 bases outside the gene matches. Per the germline V gene, CDR1 is SGHRS and CDR2 is YFSETQ. The CDR3 has 16 amino acids.

The gene calls are TRBV6-5 and TRBJ1-2; the match to TRBD1 covers 11 bases. CDR3 size: 12 residues. V was pared by 6 bases and J by 12 bases, with 6 bases of the junction left unmatched. Looked up from germline, CDR1 is MNHEY and CDR2 is SVGAGI. The CDR3 DNA follows: TGTGCCAGCAGGGTACCGGGACAGGGGGACACCTTC. Translating gives CASRVPGQGDTF.

The chain links TRBV2 to TRBJ2-3; possible D gene TRBD1, 6 bases. CDR3 size: 17 residues. V was trimmed by 6 bases and J by 3 bases, leaving 22 bases between them. Per germline, CDR1 SNHLY and CDR2 FYNNEI. CDR3 sequence: CASSAPQSRGGTDTQYF. The CDR3 nucleotides are TGTGCCAGCAGCGCCCCTCAATCCAGGGGCGGAACAGATACGCAGTATTTT.

CDR3 sequence reads: CASSLVGSYGYTF. The CDR3 nucleotides are TGTGCCAGCAGTTTGGTGGGGAGCTATGGCTACACCTTC. The J gene is TRBJ1-2, the V gene TRBV12-3 or TRBV12-4; D uncertain. V lost 3 bases, J lost 4 bases, and 9 bases lay in between. This CDR3 region has 13 residues.

The table lists this clone with a count of one. The same CDR3 can be traced to other DNA sequences in this sample. The chain combines TRBV2 with TRBJ1-2; TRBD1 matches 10 bases. The CDR3 is 13 residues long. From germline, CDR1 is SNHLY and CDR2 FYNNEI. Trimming cost V 6 bases and J 8 bases; bases outside gene matches: 6. The CDR3 DNA reads as TGTGCCAGCAGCGACAGGGGGCCCTACGGCTACACCTTC. As protein: CASSDRGPYGYTF.

The V and J genes are TRBV4-1 and TRBJ1-1; 7 nucleotides align to TRBD1. Germline CDR1 reads MGHRA; CDR2 reads YSYEKL. The CDR3 contains 15 residues. With 1 base clipped from V and 0 bases from J, the junction kept 2 bases outside the gene matches. The CDR3 reads CASSQAGTVNTEAFF. DNA for the CDR3: TGCGCCAGCAGCCAAGCCGGGACAGTGAACACTGAAGCTTTCTTT.

This clone was recorded once. The V gene is TRBV5-1, the J gene TRBJ1-1, with 7 bases aligning to TRBD1. Per the germline V gene, CDR1 is SGHRS and CDR2 is YFSETQ. The CDR3 totals 15 residues. Trimming at V came to 4 bases and at J to 0 bases, leaving 6 bases not matched to a gene. DNA of the CDR3: TGCGCCAGCAGCACGTCGACAGGGATGAACACTGAAGCTTTCTTT. As protein: CASSTSTGMNTEAFF. Full variable domain (remainder filled in from reference TRBV5-1 and TRBJ1-1): KAGVTQTPRYLIKTRGQQVTLSCSPISGHRSVSWYQQTPGQGLQFLFEYFSETQRNKGNFPGRFSGRQFSNSRSEMNVSTLELGDSALYLCASSTSTGMNTEAFFGQGTRLTVV.

The chain uses TRBV30 and TRBJ1-6; D possibly corresponds to TRBD1 (5 bases). Trimming left V 2 bases short and J 2 bases short, with 7 bases between. The CDR3 spans 14 residues. Germline-derived CDR1 and CDR2 are GTSNPN and SVGIG (reference sequence). The CDR3 loop is CAWSQGTYNSPLHF. For the CDR3, the DNA is TGTGCCTGGAGTCAGGGCACCTATAATTCACCCCTCCACTTT.

The sample holds a few counts of this clone. The rearrangement links TRBV6-5 to TRBJ1-1, with TRBD1 matching over 7 bases. The junction had 9 bases not matched to a gene; V was cut back by 5 bases and J by 3 bases. CDR1 MNHEY and CDR2 SVGAGI come from the germline V gene. The CDR3 consists of 15 residues. CDR3: CASSITGTAYTEAFF. The CDR3, as DNA: TGTGCCAGCAGTATTACCGGGACAGCCTACACTGAAGCTTTCTTT.

J is TRBJ1-1 and V is TRBV6-5, with D possibly being TRBD1 (5 bases). The germline V and J ends were trimmed by 5 bases and 1 base, with 11 bases remaining between them. This CDR3 comprises 14 residues. The V gene's germline CDR1 is MNHEY and CDR2 SVGAGI. The CDR3 coding sequence is TGTGCCAGCAGTAGGGGCGCCCCGAACACTGAAGCTTTCTTT. It translates to CASSRGAPNTEAFF.